Below, 25 T cell receptor beta chains from the same sample are listed, as sequenced in a study of T cell responses to AZD1222 COVID-19 vaccine. Profiling relied on immunoSEQ multiplex PCR, and the TCRdb table lists in-frame clones only, not all of them. The table shows around 84,000 clones, with approximately 85% occurring only once. The material was peripheral blood, obtained 28 days after the second AZD1222 dose. All receptors come from an adult who received the AZD1222 COVID-19 vaccine.

The gene calls are TRBV28 and TRBJ1-2; D remains unclear. Germline V gene lookup returns CDR1 MDHEN and CDR2 SYDVKM. The CDR3 is made up of 15 amino acids. Trimming pared 5 bases from V and 6 bases from J, leaving 19 bases between. The CDR3 here is CASSTPLNQVNGYTF. The CDR3 DNA reads TGTGCCAGCAGTACTCCATTGAATCAGGTTAATGGCTACACCTTC.

This sequence joins TRBV6-1 and TRBJ1-5, with D possibly being TRBD1 (6 bases). V lost 0 bases and J 2 bases, leaving 8 bases between the germline ends. The CDR3 runs 15 residues. Per the germline V gene, CDR1 is MNHNS and CDR2 is SASEGT. DNA of the CDR3: TGTGCCAGCAGTGAAGCTGGGGGCGGCAATCAGCCCCAGCATTTT. This translates into CASSEAGGGNQPQHF.

The rearrangement links TRBV6-6 to TRBJ2-5; D remains ambiguous. The length of the CDR3 is 15 residues. Germline assignment: CDR1 MNHNY and CDR2 SVGAGI (reference sequence). V gave up 2 bases and J gave up 0 bases, with 10 bases separating them. The CDR3 region has the DNA TGTGCCAGCAGTTACGCTAGTCCCCACCAAGAGACCCAGTACTTC. The encoded protein is CASSYASPHQETQYF.

V and J are TRBV6-5 and TRBJ1-2; D is ambiguous. Per germline, CDR1 MNHEY and CDR2 SVGAGI. V was trimmed by 5 bases and J by 2 bases, leaving 12 bases between them. The CDR3 totals 14 residues. The chain's CDR3 is CASSNPQNNYGYTF. CDR3 in DNA: TGTGCCAGCAGTAACCCACAGAACAACTATGGCTACACCTTC.

The chain carries TRBV6-2 or TRBV6-3 and TRBJ1-6; D unresolved. Trimming pared 2 bases from V and 11 bases from J, leaving 7 bases between. Germline assignment: CDR1 MNHEY and CDR2 SVGEGT. The CDR3 spans 12 residues. CDR3 sequence reads: CASSYGEAPLHF. CDR3 coding DNA: TGTGCCAGCAGTTACGGGGAAGCACCCCTCCACTTT.

A few counts support this clone. The chain recombines TRBV4-1 with TRBJ1-4, with 8 nucleotides matching TRBD1. V was pared by 4 bases and J by 7 bases, with 11 bases of the junction left unmatched. Per germline, CDR1 MGHRA and CDR2 YSYEKL. This CDR3 is 16 amino acids long. The chain's CDR3 is CASSPEPGQVSEKLFF. The CDR3 DNA sequence: TGCGCCAGCAGCCCAGAACCGGGACAGGTTTCTGAAAAACTGTTTTTT.

The chain couples TRBV3-1 (or the pseudogene TRBV3-2) to TRBJ1-2; 7 nucleotides match TRBD1. Germline CDR1 LGHDT, CDR2 YNNKEL (reference sequence). This CDR3 is 12 amino acids long. J was trimmed by 7 bases and V by 2 bases; bases with no gene match: 1. This chain's CDR3 is CASSQQGGGYTF. The CDR3, as DNA: TGTGCCAGCAGCCAACAGGGGGGTGGCTACACCTTC.

This sequence joins TRBV6-5 and TRBJ2-7; tentatively, D is TRBD2 (6 bases). The germline V gene has CDR1 MNHEY and CDR2 SVGAGI. V lost 8 bases and J lost 6, with 17 bases in between. The CDR3 is 13 residues long. Here the CDR3 reads CASHASGGLEQYF. CDR3 sequence (DNA): TGTGCCAGCCACGCCTCAGGAGGGCTCGAGCAGTACTTC.

The chain joins TRBV3-1 (or the pseudogene TRBV3-2) to TRBJ2-5, with D tentatively TRBD1 (7 bases). Germline V CDR1 and CDR2: LGHDT, YNNKEL (reference sequence). CDR3 length equals 15 residues. The germline V and J ends were trimmed by 0 bases and 5 bases, with 13 bases remaining between them. CDR3 sequence (DNA): TGTGCCAGCAGCCAAGATATATCAGGGGGGGAGACCCAGTACTTC. Translating gives CASSQDISGGETQYF.

The rearrangement uses TRBV7-8 and TRBJ2-7, with 7 bases identical to TRBD1. Trimming at V came to 4 bases and at J to 1 base, leaving 7 bases not matched to a gene. The CDR3 has 15 residues. Germline V gene sequence: CDR1 SGHVS, CDR2 FQNEAQ. The CDR3, as DNA: TGTGCCAGCAGCTGGGGAACAGGGGTATCCTACGAGCAGTACTTC. Its protein product is CASSWGTGVSYEQYF.

J is TRBJ2-1 and V is TRBV10-3; D may be TRBD2 (5 bases). CDR1 ENHRY and CDR2 SYGVKD come from the germline V gene. With 0 bases removed from V and 9 bases from J, the gap between germline ends came to 15 bases. The CDR3 consists of 15 residues. CDR3 region: CAISESGSAKAEQFF. CDR3 DNA: TGTGCCATCAGTGAGTCAGGGAGTGCTAAGGCTGAGCAGTTCTTC.

This chain uses TRBV10-1 with TRBJ2-3; 9 nucleotides match TRBD1. Germline CDR1 reads WNHNN; CDR2 reads SYGVQD (reference sequence). J gave up 2 bases and V 3 bases, and 12 bases lay outside the gene matches. This CDR3 has 18 amino acids. CDR3 loop: CASSDEGTGRAVTDTQYF. The CDR3, as DNA: TGCGCCAGCAGTGATGAGGGGACAGGGAGAGCGGTCACAGATACGCAGTATTTT.

The chain links TRBV6-6 to TRBJ1-5; D gene unclear. CDR1 is MNHNY and CDR2 is SVGAGI in the germline V gene (reference sequence). The CDR3 contains 15 residues. V was shortened by 7 bases and J by 2 bases, with 15 bases between the two germline ends. CDR3 DNA sequence: TGTGCCAGCACGCGGGCAGGAGGAGGCAATCAGCCCCAGCATTTT. Translating it yields CASTRAGGGNQPQHF.

At least ten counts were recorded for this clone. The rearrangement links TRBV9 to TRBJ2-5, with 7 positions matching TRBD1. This CDR3 region has 15 residues. V shed 4 bases, J shed 2 bases, and the junction held 8 bases outside the gene matches. Germline assignment: CDR1 SGDLS and CDR2 YYNGEE. The CDR3 DNA reads as TGTGCCAGCAGCATGCGGACAGGAGGACAAGAGACCCAGTACTTC. It is translated as CASSMRTGGQETQYF.

This chain connects TRBV29-1 to TRBJ1-2; D is perhaps TRBD1 (6 bases). V was cut by 0 bases and J by 8 bases, with 7 bases left in between. CDR1 is SQVTM and CDR2 is ANQGSEA in the germline V gene. The length of the CDR3 is 11 residues. CDR3 sequence reads: CSVEDRGGYTF. CDR3 bases: TGCAGCGTTGAAGACAGGGGCGGCTACACCTTC.

This chain uses TRBV3-1 (or the pseudogene TRBV3-2) with TRBJ1-5; no definite D call. The V end was cut by 3 bases, the J end by 3 bases, with 12 bases between. This CDR3 contains 15 residues. Germline V gives CDR1 LGHDT, CDR2 YNNKEL (reference sequence). CDR3 in DNA: TGTGCCAGCAGCCAGTCAGGCCGTTTCAATCAGCCCCAGCATTTT. The encoded protein is CASSQSGRFNQPQHF.

This chain links TRBV9 with TRBJ2-3; D may be TRBD1 (6 bases). The ends were cut back, 3 bases at V and 1 base at J, with 15 bases in the middle. Per the germline V gene, CDR1 is SGDLS and CDR2 is YYNGEE. The CDR3 has 16 residues. The CDR3 DNA sequence: TGTGCCAGCAGCGGGCACAGGGTTCCTCGCACAGATACGCAGTATTTT. Protein product: CASSGHRVPRTDTQYF.

In nucleotides, the CDR3 is TGTGCCAGCAGCCATGAGGTAATGAACACTGAAGCTTTCTTT. Translating gives CASSHEVMNTEAFF. This rearrangement joins TRBV3-1 (or the pseudogene TRBV3-2) to TRBJ1-1; D unclear. Trimming left V 3 bases short and J 0 bases short, with 8 bases between. CDR1 and CDR2 (germline): LGHDT, YNNKEL (reference sequence). This CDR3 region has 14 residues.

This clone was detected only a few times. The chain carries TRBV6-5 and TRBJ1-1; D gene ambiguous. The V and J ends lost 0 bases and 3 bases respectively, with 11 bases between them. CDR3 length: 15 amino acids. The germline V gene has CDR1 MNHEY and CDR2 SVGAGI. In DNA form, the CDR3 reads TGTGCCAGCAGTTACTCGACGCTTGGGGACACTGAAGCTTTCTTT. Translation: CASSYSTLGDTEAFF.

The sample holds one count of this clone. This sequence joins TRBV19 and TRBJ1-5; D is perhaps TRBD1 (6 bases). Germline V gene sequence: CDR1 LNHDA, CDR2 SQIVND (reference sequence). The CDR3 totals 15 residues. Trimming removed 1 base at V and 4 bases at J, with 11 bases between. CDR3 sequence (DNA): TGTGCCAGTAGTATAGGTGGGACAAGAAATCAGCCCCAGCATTTT. Encoded protein: CASSIGGTRNQPQHF.

The chain recombines TRBV11-3 with TRBJ1-1; no firm D call. Germline V CDR1 and CDR2: SGHNT, YENEEA. The CDR3 has 13 residues. Trimming stripped 3 bases from V and 2 bases from J, with 7 bases between. CDR3 residues: CASSFGGNTEAFF. For the CDR3, the DNA is TGTGCCAGCAGCTTCGGCGGTAACACTGAAGCTTTCTTT.

The chain recombines TRBV7-2 with TRBJ2-1; TRBD2 matches 8 bases. The V segment lost 5 bases and the J segment 3 bases; nucleotides outside the gene matches: 6. The CDR3 has 15 residues. Looked up from germline, CDR1 is SGHTA and CDR2 is FQGNSA. The CDR3 coding sequence is TGTGCCAGCAGCCCGGGGGGGCCTCGCTACAATGAGCAGTTCTTC. This gives the protein CASSPGGPRYNEQFF.

The rearrangement links TRBV19 to TRBJ2-7, with 8 bases lining up with TRBD1. Trimming cost V 6 bases and J 4 bases; bases outside gene matches: 8. The CDR3 contains 14 residues. Germline loops: CDR1 LNHDA, CDR2 SQIVND (reference sequence). The CDR3 DNA sequence: TGTGCCAGTAGCATGGGGACAGGCCGATACGAGCAGTACTTC. This codes for CASSMGTGRYEQYF.

The V call is TRBV5-1, the J call TRBJ2-1, with TRBD1 identical over 9 bases. The CDR3 contains 14 residues. V dropped 3 bases and J dropped 8; count of bases not matched to a gene: 6. Germline V CDR1 and CDR2: SGHRS, YFSETQ. The CDR3 sequence: CASSWGQGIYEQFF. Here the CDR3 DNA reads TGCGCCAGCAGCTGGGGACAGGGAATTTATGAGCAGTTCTTC.

The CDR3 reads CASMGQGHEQFF. DNA for the CDR3: TGTGCCAGCATGGGACAGGGCCATGAGCAGTTCTTC. The chain carries TRBV28 and TRBJ2-1; 9 positions match TRBD1. V lost 7 bases, J lost 8 bases, and 3 bases stayed unmatched. The CDR3 covers 12 residues. Germline V gene lookup returns CDR1 MDHEN and CDR2 SYDVKM. Full variable domain (rest looked up from reference TRBV28 and TRBJ2-1): DVKVTQSSRYLVKRTGEKVFLECVQDMDHENMFWYRQDPGLGLRLIYFSYDVKMKEKGDIPEGYSVSREKKERFSLILESASTNQTSMYLCASMGQGHEQFFGPGTRLTVL.